One and the same sample provided the 30 T cell receptor beta chains below, sequenced in a study of blood T cell repertoires in COVID-19. The repertoire was sequenced with immunoSEQ multiplex PCR; TCRdb's copy has only in-frame clones and lacks some. The repertoire consists of around 210,000 clones, with around 85% occurring once and the leading ten covering 0.7% to 0.85%. What was sequenced was peripheral blood. These receptors came from a woman aged 65 to 85 with acute or convalescent COVID-19.

V usage is TRBV6-5 and J usage is TRBJ1-3; 8 bases match TRBD1. The CDR3 spans 14 residues. V gave up 6 bases and J gave up 6 bases; unmatched junction bases: 7. Germline V gene data show CDR1 as MNHEY and CDR2 as SVGAGI. The DNA for the CDR3 is TGTGCCAGCAGACGTACAGGGGGTGAAAACACCATATATTTT. This translates into CASRRTGGENTIYF.

This chain links TRBV5-1 with TRBJ2-2, with 9 nucleotides matching TRBD1. V gave up 4 bases and J gave up 6 bases; unmatched junction bases: 10. The CDR3 is 16 residues long. Germline-derived CDR1 and CDR2 are SGHRS and YFSETQ. The CDR3 nucleotides are TGCGCCAGCAGCCCCCCGGGACAGGGCGGTTCCGGGGAGCTGTTTTTT. This encodes CASSPPGQGGSGELFF. Full variable domain (missing parts from reference TRBV5-1 and TRBJ2-2): KAGVTQTPRYLIKTRGQQVTLSCSPISGHRSVSWYQQTPGQGLQFLFEYFSETQRNKGNFPGRFSGRQFSNSRSEMNVSTLELGDSALYLCASSPPGQGGSGELFFGEGSRLTVL.

This sequence joins TRBV12-3 or TRBV12-4 and TRBJ2-4; TRBD1 matches 8 bases. This CDR3 is built from 13 residues. V was clipped by 6 bases and J by 8 bases; unmatched bases: 6. Written as DNA, the CDR3 is TGTGCCAGCAGGTTAACAGGGGGACACATTCAGTACTTC. Translated: CASRLTGGHIQYF.

This sequence joins TRBV18 and TRBJ1-2, with D possibly being TRBD1 (6 bases). Trimming shortened V by 3 bases and J by 4 bases, and 15 bases separated the two germline ends. The CDR3 spans 15 residues. Germline assignment: CDR1 KGHSH and CDR2 LQKENI. CDR3 in amino acids: CASSPGRGGGYGYTF. CDR3 sequence (DNA): TGTGCCAGCTCACCCGGCCGGGGGGGCGGCTATGGCTACACCTTC.

The J gene is TRBJ1-2, the V gene TRBV5-8; 8 bases align to TRBD1. Germline loops: CDR1 SGHTS, CDR2 YDEGEE. The length of the CDR3 is 18 residues. The V and J ends lost 2 bases and 4 bases, in that order; junction bases with no gene match: 16. The CDR3 reads CASSLAGTGGLQPYGYTF. CDR3 coding DNA: TGTGCCAGCAGCTTAGCCGGGACAGGAGGCCTGCAGCCCTATGGCTACACCTTC.

This chain connects TRBV3-1 (or the pseudogene TRBV3-2) to TRBJ2-2, with 9 bases aligning to TRBD1. V lost 1 base to trimming and J lost 5 bases; unmatched junction nucleotides: 2. From germline, CDR1 is LGHDT and CDR2 YNNKEL (reference sequence). This CDR3 contains 15 residues. CDR3 amino acids: CASSQAGTGTGELFF. DNA for the CDR3: TGTGCCAGCAGCCAAGCGGGGACAGGGACCGGGGAGCTGTTTTTT.

The rearrangement uses TRBV2 and TRBJ2-2; D call uncertain. The V end lost 6 bases, the J end lost 7 bases, and 9 bases lay between the germline ends. Germline V gene sequence: CDR1 SNHLY, CDR2 FYNNEI. The CDR3 loop spans 12 amino acids. For the CDR3, the DNA is TGTGCCAGCAGCCCCGACATCGGGGAGCTGTTTTTT. This sequence encodes CASSPDIGELFF.

The CDR3 here is CASSRLGDTEAFF. CDR3 in DNA: TGTGCCAGCAGTAGACTGGGTGACACTGAAGCTTTCTTT. The V call is TRBV6-5, the J call TRBJ1-1; D is ambiguous. The germline CDR1 and CDR2 sequences are MNHEY and SVGAGI. Trimming removed 5 bases from V and 3 bases from J, with 10 bases in between. CDR3 length equals 13 residues.

The chain uses TRBV5-1 and TRBJ1-2; 7 bases agree with TRBD1. V gave up 4 bases and J gave up 7 bases; unmatched junction bases: 10. The CDR3 is 14 residues long. The germline CDR1 and CDR2 sequences are SGHRS and YFSETQ. Written as DNA, the CDR3 is TGCGCCAGCAGCCGTGGGACAGAGGCTCGTGGCTACACCTTC. Its protein is CASSRGTEARGYTF.

The J gene is TRBJ1-3, the V gene TRBV6-5; D call uncertain. CDR3 length equals 16 residues. Trimming pared 8 bases from V and 0 bases from J, leaving 17 bases between. Looked up from germline, CDR1 is MNHEY and CDR2 is SVGAGI. CDR3 DNA sequence: TGTGCCAGCCGTTCGAGGAGTCCGCACTCTGGAAACACCATATATTTT. Amino acids: CASRSRSPHSGNTIYF.

The genes are TRBV11-2 and TRBJ1-1, with a possible D match to TRBD1 (5 bases). The CDR3 covers 16 residues. Trimming left V 0 bases short and J 5 bases short, with 16 bases between. Germline V gene data show CDR1 as SGHAT and CDR2 as FQNNGV. The CDR3 spells CASSLELGGVGTEAFF. The CDR3 bases are TGTGCCAGCAGCTTAGAGTTGGGGGGGGTCGGGACTGAAGCTTTCTTT.

This chain uses TRBV6-6 with TRBJ2-1; 8 positions agree with TRBD2. Germline V lookup: CDR1 MNHNY, CDR2 SVGAGI (reference sequence). The CDR3 is 14 amino acids. Trimming at V came to 2 bases and at J to 7 bases, leaving 4 bases not matched to a gene. CDR3 amino acids: CASSYPGGPNEQFF. CDR3 bases: TGTGCCAGCAGTTACCCGGGGGGGCCTAATGAGCAGTTCTTC.

V gene TRBV2 combines with J gene TRBJ2-5, with D unresolved. The germline V gene encodes CDR1 SNHLY and CDR2 FYNNEI. V was trimmed by 5 bases and J by 5 bases, leaving 9 bases between them. The CDR3 spans 12 residues. The CDR3: CASSIQMETQYF. CDR3 coding DNA: TGTGCCAGCAGTATACAGATGGAGACCCAGTACTTC.

The chain links TRBV7-2 to TRBJ1-1; D is possibly TRBD1 (6 bases). The CDR3 loop spans 15 amino acids. Trimming cost V 3 bases and J 1 base, with 12 bases left between them. Germline CDR1 and CDR2: SGHTA and FQGNSA. CDR3 in DNA: TGTGCCAGCAGCTTGAAGGGGGGGGCGAACACTGAAGCTTTCTTT. It encodes CASSLKGGANTEAFF.

This clone has a single count. The V gene is TRBV11-2, the J gene TRBJ1-2; no clear D gene. The CDR3 extends over 14 amino acids. Trimming pared 7 bases from V and 3 bases from J, leaving 15 bases between. CDR1 and CDR2 (germline): SGHAT, FQNNGV. Here the CDR3 reads CASTEGFYDYGYTF. Written as DNA, the CDR3 is TGTGCCAGCACCGAGGGATTCTATGACTATGGCTACACCTTC.

The chain combines TRBV10-3 with TRBJ2-2, with 10 bases aligning to TRBD1. Per germline, CDR1 ENHRY and CDR2 SYGVKD. J gave up 8 bases and V 7 bases, and 10 bases lay outside the gene matches. CDR3 length equals 15 residues. Here the CDR3 reads CAINRGQGDLGELFF. The CDR3 nucleotides read TGTGCCATCAACCGAGGACAGGGGGATTTGGGGGAGCTGTTTTTT.

This clone showed up just once. CDR3 sequence: CASSQRPYNEQFF. Here the CDR3 DNA reads TGTGCCAGCAGCCAGCGACCCTACAATGAGCAGTTCTTC. The chain has TRBV28 and TRBJ2-1; the D is unclear. V lost 6 bases and J lost 2, with 8 bases in between. Germline V gives CDR1 MDHEN, CDR2 SYDVKM. The CDR3 is 13 residues long.

This chain joins TRBV5-1 and TRBJ1-2; TRBD1 matches at 9 bases. Germline V gene lookup returns CDR1 SGHRS and CDR2 YFSETQ. CDR3 length: 14 residues. After removal of 4 bases from V and 6 bases from J, the junction contained 7 bases not matched to a gene. CDR3 region: CASSPRQGGDGYTF. The CDR3 DNA sequence: TGCGCCAGCAGCCCCCGACAGGGGGGCGATGGCTACACCTTC.

The chain uses TRBV2 and TRBJ1-3, with D uncertain. The germline CDR1 and CDR2 sequences are SNHLY and FYNNEI. The CDR3 loop spans 14 amino acids. Trimming cost V 2 bases and J 5 bases, with 10 bases left between them. DNA of the CDR3: TGTGCCAGCAGTGAAAGAGGTTTCAGAAACACCATATATTTT. This translates into CASSERGFRNTIYF.

This sequence joins TRBV2 and TRBJ1-1, with D possibly matching TRBD1 (5 bases). V was clipped by 5 bases and J by 6 bases, with 10 bases between them. Germline CDR1 reads SNHLY; CDR2 reads FYNNEI. The CDR3 runs to 12 residues. CDR3 nucleotide sequence: TGTGCCAGCAGTCAACAGGTCTCTGAAGCTTTCTTT. This sequence encodes CASSQQVSEAFF.

The V gene is TRBV28, the J gene TRBJ1-2; D not certain. With 8 bases removed from V and 2 bases from J, the gap between germline ends came to 9 bases. Germline-derived CDR1 and CDR2 are MDHEN and SYDVKM. The CDR3 contains 12 residues. The CDR3 reads CASLTTNYGYTF. DNA of the CDR3: TGTGCCAGCCTTACAACCAACTATGGCTACACCTTC.

The chain employs TRBV15 and TRBJ2-7; tentatively, D is TRBD2 (5 bases). The V gene's germline CDR1 is LNHNV and CDR2 YYDKDF (reference sequence). The ends were cut back, 1 base at V and 5 bases at J, with 12 bases in the middle. This CDR3 contains 14 residues. Written as DNA, the CDR3 is TGTGCCACCAGCAGAGTGAGGGTTGGGGACGAGCAGTACTTC. Translation gives CATSRVRVGDEQYF.

This clone was detected only once. The chain recombines TRBV5-1 with TRBJ2-7; 8 bases map to TRBD2. Per the germline V gene, CDR1 is SGHRS and CDR2 is YFSETQ. The CDR3 runs to 16 residues. Trimming removed 3 bases from V and 0 bases from J; junction bases left unmatched: 8. The CDR3 sequence: CASSSTSGPSSYEQYF. For the CDR3, the DNA is TGCGCCAGCAGCTCAACTAGCGGCCCGAGCTCCTACGAGCAGTACTTC.

J is TRBJ2-1 and V is TRBV5-5, with 15 bases identical to TRBD2. CDR3 length: 16 amino acids. The V and J ends lost 3 bases and 10 bases, in that order; junction bases with no gene match: 8. In germline, CDR1 is SGHKS, CDR2 YYEKEE (reference sequence). For the CDR3, the DNA is TGTGCCAGCAGCTGGCGGGGACTAGCGGGGGGAACGGAGCAGTTCTTC. This translates into CASSWRGLAGGTEQFF.

For this clone: The junction departs from the called germline gene at one end, perhaps through a read error. The rearrangement uses TRBV5-1 and TRBJ1-2; D call uncertain. The CDR3 is made up of 13 amino acids. Germline lookup yields CDR1 SGHRS and CDR2 YFSETQ. The CDR3 loop is CACSKSPGLGDTF. CDR3 in DNA: TGCGCCTGCAGTAAGAGCCCGGGTCTCGGGGACACCTTC.

The rearrangement links TRBV21-1 to TRBJ2-1; the D call TRBD1 from the table was never checked on the DNA. TRBV21-1 is flagged as a pseudogene. The CDR3 extends over 19 amino acids. The CDR3 loop reads CASSIAPGQGRERHNEQFF. CDR3 DNA: TGTGCCAGCAGCATCGCACCGGGACAGGGGCGGGAGCGCCACAATGAGCAGTTCTTC.

The chain joins TRBV14 to TRBJ2-5; 8 bases fit TRBD2. Per germline, CDR1 SGHDN and CDR2 FVKESK. V trimming: 4 bases; J trimming: 1 base; junction bases outside the gene matches: 11. This CDR3 is built from 17 residues. The CDR3: CASSLGLGRGVQETQYF. The CDR3 coding sequence is TGTGCCAGCAGCCTGGGACTAGGCCGGGGAGTCCAAGAGACCCAGTACTTC.

The genes are TRBV7-2 and TRBJ1-3; weak D call: TRBD1 (5 bases). Germline V gene data show CDR1 as SGHTA and CDR2 as FQGNSA. This CDR3 comprises 15 residues. Trimming shortened V by 5 bases and J by 2 bases, and 13 bases separated the two germline ends. The CDR3 sequence: CASSHGAGTGNTIYF. Here the CDR3 DNA reads TGTGCCAGCAGCCATGGGGCAGGGACTGGAAACACCATATATTTT. The full variable domain, in which reference TRBV7-2 and TRBJ1-3 provide the parts outside the CDR3, is GAGVSQSPSNKVTEKGKDVELRCDPISGHTALYWYRQSLGQGLEFLIYFQGNSAPDKSGLPSDRFSAERTGGSVSTLTIQRTQQEDSAVYLCASSHGAGTGNTIYFGEGSWLTVV.

This chain joins TRBV18 and TRBJ2-5; TRBD1 might be the D (5 bases). Germline V gives CDR1 KGHSH, CDR2 LQKENI. V lost 2 bases, J lost 1 base, and 8 bases lay in between. The CDR3 runs 14 residues. CDR3: CASSPSRAQETQYF. The CDR3 region has the DNA TGTGCCAGCTCACCATCCAGGGCCCAAGAGACCCAGTACTTC.

This chain links TRBV19 with TRBJ1-1; D is undetermined. The V gene's germline CDR1 is LNHDA and CDR2 SQIVND (reference sequence). The CDR3 loop spans 15 amino acids. V dropped 1 base and J dropped 8 bases, with 17 bases sitting between them. The DNA of the CDR3 is TGTGCCAGTAGTATAGCGACGTTAGCTGCCGGGGAAGCTTTCTTT. This translates into CASSIATLAAGEAFF.